The rows below give T cell receptor beta chains drawn from one sample of a study of shared clonotypes between healthy human individuals. TCRdb's copy holds only in-frame clones and misses some; the assay was immunoSEQ multiplex PCR. In the table there are about 550,000 clones, roughly 95% of which are singletons. The sample taken for sequencing was naive CD8+ T cells sorted from blood. Source of these receptors: a woman younger than 45 in good health. The CDR3 runs from the conserved cysteine through the conserved F or W. Clone size is given for some rows only: seen once, a few or many times, or a class if the clone is expanded.

j_call | v_call | clone_size | cdr3_aa
TRBJ2-1 | TRBV7-9 | once | CASSPRLAGEGNYNEQFF
TRBJ2-1 | TRBV19 | NA | CASSIGQGGNNEQFF
TRBJ2-7 | TRBV27 | once | CASSFGQGPYEQYF
TRBJ2-2 | TRBV11-2 | NA | CASSFRSTGELFF
TRBJ1-2 | TRBV9 | once | CASSVGEGGYGYTF
TRBJ1-2 | TRBV7-9 | NA | CASSLDSSGRHGYTF
TRBJ2-3 | TRBV13 | NA | CASSLGVGDRLPTDTQYF
TRBJ1-5 | TRBV5-6 | NA | CASSLGGYNQPQHF
TRBJ2-1 | TRBV7-6 | NA | CASSLGGTWSSYNEQFF
TRBJ1-3 | TRBV6-1 | NA | CASSEYSSWAPGNTIYF
TRBJ2-1 | TRBV2 | NA | CASSELLAGEAECEQFF
TRBJ2-1 | TRBV9 | once | CASRGTSGYNEQFF
TRBJ2-7 | TRBV10-2 | NA | CASSEGRAYEQYF
TRBJ2-7 | TRBV11-2 | NA | CASSFYRDPYEQYF
TRBJ2-7 | TRBV4-1 | NA | CASSQVGAYEQYF
TRBJ2-7 | TRBV27 | NA | CASSSGTSGRNYEQYF
TRBJ2-2 | TRBV27 | NA | CASSLLNTGELFF
TRBJ2-7 | TRBV5-6 | NA | CASSLSGGHEQYF
TRBJ2-7 | TRBV27 | NA | CASNTLAGGPYEQYF
TRBJ2-7 | TRBV10-2 | NA | CASSEGGRGYEQYF
TRBJ1-5 | TRBV6-1 | once | CASRPDRNQPQHF
TRBJ1-1 | TRBV13 | NA | CASRWTGGTEAFF
TRBJ2-1 | TRBV5-1 | once | CASSSTGVNEQFF
TRBJ1-2 | TRBV9 | once | CASSPRTGDYEANYGYTF
TRBJ2-7 | TRBV19 | NA | CASSTTPQGSGEQYF
TRBJ1-1 | TRBV6-4 | NA | CASSPGRQGNTEAFF
TRBJ2-7 | TRBV27 | NA | CASSFGSDYEQYF
TRBJ2-7 | TRBV27 | NA | CASSFRGRGYEQYF
TRBJ1-4 | TRBV13 | NA | CASSFSGTGDEKLFF
TRBJ2-3 | TRBV1 | NA | CTSSQGLAGDTDTQYF
TRBJ2-5 | TRBV29-1 | NA | CSVVSETQYF
TRBJ2-7 | TRBV19 | NA | CASSEMGTPSYEQYF
TRBJ2-1 | TRBV11-2 | NA | CASSLQGSYNEQFF
TRBJ1-1 | TRBV28 | NA | CASTPTGLNTEAFF
TRBJ2-1 | TRBV9 | NA | CASSPDLFEQFF
TRBJ2-5 | TRBV13 | NA | CASSFYDYQETQYF
TRBJ2-3 | TRBV13 | once | CASSGGTSGRAVGDTQYF
TRBJ2-1 | TRBV19 | NA | CASSRSPVGNEQFF
TRBJ2-3 | TRBV28 | NA | CASMGLTSTDTQYF
TRBJ1-2 | TRBV30 | NA | CAWALRMGGTSYTF
TRBJ1-5 | TRBV2 | NA | CASSRDQPQHF
TRBJ2-7 | TRBV2 | NA | CASSFPGQEAYEQYF
TRBJ2-7 | TRBV4-1 | NA | CASSLERASYEQYF
TRBJ2-3 | TRBV5-6 | NA | CASSLARWLAENTDTQYF
TRBJ2-2 | TRBV4-1 | once | CASSRRMGQGETGELFF
TRBJ2-1 | TRBV7-3 | NA | CASSLNRGHEQFF
TRBJ1-2 | TRBV7-8 | NA | CASNPGRGGNGYTF
TRBJ2-7 | TRBV29-1 | NA | CSVVISEAYEQYF
TRBJ2-5 | TRBV10-1 | NA | CASSLDRMQETQYF
TRBJ2-1 | TRBV4-1 | NA | CASQSSISSYNEQFF
TRBJ2-7 | TRBV15 | NA | CATNVVGRSTGEQYF
TRBJ2-7 | TRBV5-6 | NA | CASSPGRAYEQYF
TRBJ2-1 | TRBV7-6 | NA | CASSPGGSGSLSHNEQFF
TRBJ2-7 | TRBV5-1 | NA | CASSLEAQGEQYF